What follows is one TCR beta chain and its context. Its target is not known. Germline CDR1 is MNHNY and CDR2 is SVGAGI (reference sequence). The germline V and J ends were trimmed by 6 bases and 3 bases, with 6 bases remaining between them. The CDR3 has 12 amino acids. The data belong to a study of cytomegalovirus exposure and HLA in healthy donors. Regarding the study as a whole: Some segments of the V type, notably TRBV6-2 and TRBV6-3, were excluded as indistinguishable.

The PCR made use of 60 Vbeta and 13 Jbeta primers. Profiling relied on immunoSEQ multiplex PCR, and the TCRdb table lists in-frame clones only, not all of them. The data contain about 180,000 clones, more than 60% of them singletons. This chain links TRBV6-6 with TRBJ2-1; weak D call: TRBD2 (5 bases). The specimen sequenced was PBMCs. This clonotype was sampled from a woman aged 30 to 39 in good health and CMV-seropositive. The CDR3 sequence: CASSGDYNEQFF. The DNA for the CDR3 is TGTGCCAGCAGCGGGGACTACAATGAGCAGTTCTTC.